Each of the 32 T cell receptor beta chains below was sequenced from the same sample in a study of regulatory T cells in long-lasting Graves disease. Time point of the sample: newly diagnosed GD, antithyroid drugs for less than 3 months. Researchers made the TCR library from RNA that was extracted from PBMCs. Construction of the TCR beta libraries employed iRepertoire HTBI primers in conjunction with Arm-PCR of CDR3 regions. MiXCR was run by TCRdb on the multiplex PCR reads, yielding one entry per CDR3 protein. Among roughly 530,000 distinct CDR3 sequences listed, roughly 15% were seen once. These data also featured in a second study, about T cells in Graves' hyperthyroidism and ophthalmopathy.

Sample: peripheral blood mononuclear cells (PBMCs), taken at new diagnosis, from a patient treated with antithyroid drugs. All receptors derive from a woman aged 40-65 years with Graves disease.

About this clonotype itself: This sequence may be a read error, since a much larger clone differs from it by one base. The V gene is TRBV18, the J gene TRBJ2-3; D uncertain. CDR3 length: 15 residues. Germline V CDR1 and CDR2: KGHSH, LQKENI. This CDR3 is CASSPPSLRADTHYF. CDR3 coding DNA: TGTGCCAGCTCACCACCCAGCCTTCGGGCAGATACGCATTATTTT. Combining the CDR3 with reference TRBV18 and TRBJ2-3 gives the whole variable domain NAGVMQNPRHLVRRRGQEARLRCSPMKGHSHVYWYRQLPEEGLKFMVYLQKENIIDESGMPKERFSAEFPKEGPSILRIQQVVRGDSAAYFCASSPPSLRADTHYFGPGTRLTVL.

This clonotype showed up many times. The chain joins TRBV2 to TRBJ1-1; no reliable D call. CDR3 length: 13 amino acids. The V end was cut by 6 bases, the J end by 3 bases, with 11 bases between. Germline V CDR1 and CDR2: SNHLY, FYNNEI. CDR3 in amino acids: CASRRTVDTEAFF. The DNA for the CDR3 is TGTGCCAGCAGGCGAACCGTGGACACTGAAGCTTTCTTT.

This clonotype was observed at least ten times. V usage is TRBV7-9 and J usage is TRBJ2-5; D possibly corresponds to TRBD2 (6 bases). Trimming removed 3 bases at V and 0 bases at J, with 8 bases between. CDR3 size: 14 residues. Per germline, CDR1 SEHNR and CDR2 FQNEAQ (reference sequence). The CDR3: CASSLGGNQETQYF. CDR3 coding DNA: TGTGCCAGCAGCTTGGGGGGAAACCAAGAGACCCAGTACTTC.

This clonotype was recorded many times. This sequence joins TRBV9 and TRBJ2-3; 8 bases align to TRBD1. With V trimmed by 6 bases and J by 6 bases, 9 bases remained unmatched. Germline V gene data show CDR1 as SGDLS and CDR2 as YYNGEE. This CDR3 contains 14 residues. CDR3: CASILAQGADTQYF. The DNA for the CDR3 is TGTGCCAGCATCCTAGCCCAGGGGGCGGATACGCAGTATTTT.

This clonotype was counted a single time. A single base separates this from a much larger clone, so it may be a read error. The chain has TRBV6-1 and TRBJ2-5; TRBD2 aligns across 8 bases. Germline V gene lookup returns CDR1 MNHNS and CDR2 SASEGT. CDR3 length: 15 residues. CDR3 nucleotides: TGTTCCAGCAGTGGGTTAGCGGGGAATCAAGAGACCCAGTACTTC. Protein product: CSSSGLAGNQETQYF.

V is TRBV25-1 and J is TRBJ1-1; maybe TRBD1 (6 bases). Germline CDR1 is MGHDK and CDR2 is SYGVNS. The CDR3 has 16 residues. Trimming cost V 3 bases and J 3 bases, with 17 bases left between them. The CDR3 loop reads CASSDRNGGADTEAFF. The CDR3 region has the DNA TGTGCCAGCAGTGATCGTAATGGGGGGGCGGACACTGAAGCTTTCTTT.

This clonotype was seen ten or more times. The gene calls are TRBV12-3 or TRBV12-4 and TRBJ2-7; the match to TRBD1 covers 8 bases. J gave up 5 bases and V 3 bases, and 6 bases lay outside the gene matches. The CDR3 is 14 residues long. The CDR3: CASSFAGGLNEQYF. Here the CDR3 DNA reads TGTGCCAGCAGTTTCGCAGGGGGCTTGAACGAGCAGTACTTC.

Comments on this clonotype: Possible read error: a much larger clone is one base away. The CDR3 sequence: CASSSNQVGRLKVHEQLF. The CDR3 DNA follows: TGTGCCAGCAGTTCCAATCAGGTCGGGCGGCTTAAGGTCCATGAGCAGCTCTTC. This chain connects TRBV6-2 or TRBV6-3 to TRBJ2-1; D unclear. CDR1 and CDR2 from the germline V gene are MNHEY and SVGEGT. The CDR3 length is 18 residues.

Of note for this clonotype: Just one base apart from a much larger clone, this may be a read error. J is TRBJ2-1 and V is TRBV15; D possibly matches TRBD1 or TRBD2 (5 bases each). The CDR3 length is 17 residues. V was shortened by 8 bases and J by 10 bases, with 30 bases between the two germline ends. Germline-derived CDR1 and CDR2 are LNHNV and YYDKDF (reference sequence). The CDR3 DNA is TGTGCCACCGGCCGGGACCTTCGCACCCCGGGACCCTACGAGCAGTTCTTC. It encodes CATGRDLRTPGPYEQFF.

The CDR3 protein is CASRQNAGHRKGSAPLHF. CDR3 coding DNA: TGTGCCAGCAGGCAAAACGCGGGACACCGAAAGGGTTCGGCACCCCTCCACTTT. The gene calls are TRBV6-2 or TRBV6-3 and TRBJ1-6; tentatively, D is TRBD1 (6 bases). CDR3 length: 18 residues. Trimming removed 6 bases at V and 11 bases at J, with 29 bases between. Germline V gene sequence: CDR1 MNHEY, CDR2 SVGEGT.

This clonotype appeared many times. The chain couples TRBV3-1 to TRBJ2-2; D not certain. The germline CDR1 and CDR2 sequences are LGHDT and YNNKEL (reference sequence). The CDR3 has 15 residues. With 0 bases removed from V and 3 bases from J, the gap between germline ends came to 8 bases. The CDR3 sequence: CASSQDPLDTGELFF. CDR3 bases: TGTGCCAGCAGCCAAGATCCCCTGGACACCGGGGAGCTGTTTTTT.

This clonotype was seen a few times. The chain couples TRBV5-1 to TRBJ2-1, with a possible D match to TRBD1 (6 bases). Per the germline V gene, CDR1 is SGHRS and CDR2 is YFSETQ. CDR3 size: 13 residues. Trimming stripped 4 bases from V and 10 bases from J, with 15 bases between. The chain's CDR3 is CASSVAGVGEQFF. CDR3 sequence (DNA): TGCGCCAGCAGCGTAGCAGGGGTGGGGGAGCAGTTCTTC.

This clonotype was detected a few times. V is TRBV7-3 and J is TRBJ2-3, with D hard to call. Germline CDR1 is SGHTA and CDR2 is FQGTGA. V dropped 5 bases and J dropped 5 bases, with 11 bases sitting between them. There are 13 residues in the CDR3. The CDR3 here is CASSRAPRDTQYF. The CDR3 DNA is TGTGCCAGCAGCCGCGCCCCTAGAGATACGCAGTATTTT.

The J gene is TRBJ2-2, the V gene TRBV19; D remains ambiguous. This CDR3 has 15 residues. CDR1 is LNHDA, CDR2 SQIVND, per germline (reference sequence). Trimming took off 1 base at V and 5 bases at J, with 11 bases between the two ends. CDR3 DNA sequence: TGTGCCAGTAGTATAGGGAACTTCGTAACCGGGGAGCTGTTTTTT. Encoded protein: CASSIGNFVTGELFF. The full variable domain, completed using reference TRBV19 and TRBJ2-2, is DGGITQSPKYLFRKEGQNVTLSCEQNLNHDAMYWYRQDPGQGLRLIYYSQIVNDFQKGDIAEGYSVSREKKESFPLTVTSAQKNPTAFYLCASSIGNFVTGELFFGEGSRLTVL.

This clonotype was counted ten times or more. The CDR3 region is CASSRDRDTEAFF. The CDR3 DNA reads as TGTGCCAGCAGCCGGGACAGGGACACTGAAGCTTTCTTT. The genes are TRBV11-3 and TRBJ1-1; 9 nucleotides line up with TRBD1. The CDR3 loop spans 13 amino acids. J was trimmed by 3 bases and V by 5 bases; bases with no gene match: 1. Germline CDR1 reads SGHNT; CDR2 reads YENEEA. Combining the CDR3 with reference TRBV11-3 and TRBJ1-1 gives the whole variable domain EAGVVQSPRYKIIEKKQPVAFWCNPISGHNTLYWYLQNLGQGPELLIRYENEEAVDDSQLPKDRFSAERLKGVDSTLKIQPAELGDSAVYLCASSRDRDTEAFFGQGTRLTVV.

In its sample, this clonotype was seen many times. The chain recombines TRBV6-1 with TRBJ2-1; 10 bases line up with TRBD1. Germline loops: CDR1 MNHNS, CDR2 SASEGT. The CDR3 is made up of 16 amino acids. The ends lost 4 bases at V and 5 bases at J; junction bases unmatched: 8. The CDR3 sequence: CASSGYRDRGHNEQFF. The CDR3 region has the DNA TGTGCCAGCAGTGGGTACCGGGACAGGGGCCACAATGAGCAGTTCTTC.

This clonotype was found many times. The chain couples TRBV9 to TRBJ1-5, with D unclear. Germline lookup yields CDR1 SGDLS and CDR2 YYNGEE. The V end was cut by 0 bases, the J end by 1 base, with 5 bases between. This CDR3 has 14 amino acids. The CDR3 is CASSVGVSNQPQHF. DNA of the CDR3: TGTGCCAGCAGCGTAGGGGTAAGCAATCAGCCCCAGCATTTT. The variable domain in full, with the rest retrieved from reference TRBV9 and TRBJ1-5, is DSGVTQTPKHLITATGQRVTLRCSPRSGDLSVYWYQQSLDQGLQFLIQYYNGEERAKGNILERFSAQQFPDLHSELNLSSLELGDSALYFCASSVGVSNQPQHFGDGTRLSIL.

This clonotype was seen ten or more times. The junction differs from germline at one of its ends, possibly a read error. The chain recombines TRBV5-1 with TRBJ2-1; a possible D gene is TRBD1 (6 bases). CDR3 length: 15 residues. Per germline, CDR1 SGHRS and CDR2 YFSETQ. The CDR3 DNA reads TGCGCCAGCAGCTTGACAGGGAACTCCTACAATAAGCAGTTCTTC. It yields the protein CASSLTGNSYNKQFF.

The sample holds a few counts of this clonotype. A much more abundant neighbour one base away suggests this may be a read error. This chain joins TRBV28 and TRBJ2-7; D not certain. CDR3 length: 13 amino acids. Germline V gives CDR1 MDHEN, CDR2 SYDVKM. The CDR3 here is CVSHQAKSYEQYF. CDR3 DNA: TGTGTCAGCCATCAGGCTAAAAGCTACGAGCAGTACTTC. Full variable domain (outside the CDR3, taken from reference TRBV28 and TRBJ2-7): DVKVTQSSRYLVKRTGEKVFLECVQDMDHENMFWYRQDPGLGLRLIYFSYDVKMKEKGDIPEGYSVSREKKERFSLILESASTNQTSMYLCVSHQAKSYEQYFGPGTRLTVT.

V is TRBV20-1 and J is TRBJ1-1; D is unclear. There are 12 residues in the CDR3. Trimming shortened V by 6 bases and J by 6 bases, and 14 bases separated the two germline ends. Germline-derived CDR1 and CDR2 are DFQATT and SNEGSKA (reference sequence). CDR3 DNA sequence: TGCAGTGCCCCCGGCAGGTTTGCTGAAGCTTTCTTT. This translates into CSAPGRFAEAFF.

In the case of this clonotype: This may come from a read error, since a much larger clone is one base off. This chain connects TRBV11-2 to TRBJ2-7; maybe TRBD1 (6 bases). Trimming removed 4 bases from V and 6 bases from J, with 16 bases in between. Germline V gene sequence: CDR1 SGHAT, CDR2 FQNNGV. This CDR3 has 14 residues. The CDR3 is CASSSPPQGCEQYF. CDR3 coding DNA: TGTGCCAGCAGCTCTCCCCCACAGGGATGCGAGCAGTACTTC.

This clonotype came up many times. The gene calls are TRBV3-1 and TRBJ1-1, with D possibly TRBD1 on 5 matching bases. V was trimmed by 4 bases and J by 7 bases, leaving 19 bases between them. This CDR3 is 15 amino acids long. The germline V gene encodes CDR1 LGHDT and CDR2 YNNKEL (reference sequence). Written as DNA, the CDR3 is TGTGCCAGCAGCCTATCGGGGACTCGCGGGGGTGAAGCTTTCTTT. This translates into CASSLSGTRGGEAFF.

In its sample, this clonotype was seen many times. The rearrangement uses TRBV11-2 and TRBJ1-2, with 12 bases fitting TRBD1. Per germline, CDR1 SGHAT and CDR2 FQNNGV. The CDR3 covers 19 residues. J gave up 5 bases and V 4 bases, and 17 bases lay outside the gene matches. The CDR3 here is CASSSPTTGTGGDSYGYTF. The DNA for the CDR3 is TGTGCCAGCAGCTCCCCCACCACCGGGACAGGGGGCGATTCGTATGGCTACACCTTC.

This clonotype has at least ten counts. This chain links TRBV2 with TRBJ2-1, with D possibly being TRBD2 (6 bases). Between the trimmed V and J ends, which lost 2 bases and 8 bases, there was a span of 19 bases. There are 16 residues in the CDR3. Germline CDR1 reads SNHLY; CDR2 reads FYNNEI. Here the CDR3 DNA reads TGTGCCAGCAGTGAAATATCGGCAGGAGGGGATGATGAGCAGTTCTTC. As protein: CASSEISAGGDDEQFF.

This clonotype was seen a few times. This sequence joins TRBV19 and TRBJ1-5, with unresolved D. Looked up from germline, CDR1 is LNHDA and CDR2 is SQIVND (reference sequence). V lost 5 bases and J lost 4, with 15 bases in between. CDR3 length: 15 residues. In DNA form, the CDR3 reads TGTGCCAGTAGTTCCCTGGGCCTCGGTAATCAGCCCCAGCATTTT. It codes for CASSSLGLGNQPQHF. Looking up the rest from reference TRBV19 and TRBJ1-5 gives the full variable domain: DGGITQSPKYLFRKEGQNVTLSCEQNLNHDAMYWYRQDPGQGLRLIYYSQIVNDFQKGDIAEGYSVSREKKESFPLTVTSAQKNPTAFYLCASSSLGLGNQPQHFGDGTRLSIL.

The chain recombines TRBV7-2 with TRBJ2-7, with 8 positions matching TRBD1. CDR3 size: 15 residues. V shed 8 bases, J shed 3 bases, and the junction held 12 bases outside the gene matches. Germline loops: CDR1 SGHTA, CDR2 FQGNSA. CDR3 nucleotides: TGTGCCAGCGGTCAAGGACAGGGCGTCCACTACGAGCAGTACTTC. It codes for CASGQGQGVHYEQYF. The variable domain in full, with the rest retrieved from reference TRBV7-2 and TRBJ2-7, is GAGVSQSPSNKVTEKGKDVELRCDPISGHTALYWYRQSLGQGLEFLIYFQGNSAPDKSGLPSDRFSAERTGGSVSTLTIQRTQQEDSAVYLCASGQGQGVHYEQYFGPGTRLTVT.

In its sample, this clonotype was seen many times. The J gene is TRBJ2-7, the V gene TRBV6-5; D is undetermined. Germline V gene data show CDR1 as MNHEY and CDR2 as SVGAGI. V lost 3 bases and J 1 base, leaving 13 bases between the germline ends. The CDR3 covers 15 residues. In DNA form, the CDR3 reads TGTGCCAGCAGTTATGGGCGGCAAAGTTCCTACGAGCAGTACTTC. Protein: CASSYGRQSSYEQYF.

This clonotype has a handful of counts. This chain uses TRBV5-1 with TRBJ1-1, with a possible D match to TRBD1 (6 bases). The CDR3 covers 13 residues. The germline CDR1 and CDR2 sequences are SGHRS and YFSETQ. V dropped 2 bases and J dropped 11 bases, with 16 bases sitting between them. The CDR3 region has the DNA TGCGCCAGCAGCTTAGCAGGGGCTTCAGGGGCTTTCTTT. Translation gives CASSLAGASGAFF.

The chain combines TRBV10-3 with TRBJ1-5, with no clear D. The length of the CDR3 is 15 residues. The germline gives CDR1 ENHRY, CDR2 SYGVKD. Trimming shortened V by 2 bases and J by 3 bases, and 11 bases separated the two germline ends. CDR3 in DNA: TGTGCCATCAGTGAGCCGGACGGATTCAATCAGCCCCAGCATTTT. This translates into CAISEPDGFNQPQHF.

Ten or more counts support this clonotype. V usage is TRBV3-1 and J usage is TRBJ2-7; 7 bases align to TRBD2. Germline V CDR1 and CDR2: LGHDT, YNNKEL (reference sequence). Trimming removed 1 base from V and 6 bases from J; junction bases left unmatched: 9. The CDR3 has 15 amino acids. The CDR3 loop reads CASSQALSGASEQYF. CDR3 DNA sequence: TGTGCCAGCAGCCAAGCCCTCAGCGGGGCGAGCGAGCAGTACTTC.

The genes are TRBV30 and TRBJ2-1; a weak D match, TRBD2 (7 bases). Trimming stripped 2 bases from V and 10 bases from J, with 15 bases between. The CDR3 spans 13 residues. Germline V gives CDR1 GTSNPN, CDR2 SVGIG (reference sequence). CDR3 sequence: CAWSFGGAREQFF. The CDR3, as DNA: TGTGCCTGGAGTTTTGGGGGGGCCCGAGAGCAGTTCTTC.

A word on this clonotype: A much larger clone lies one base from this, so it may be a read error. Because it lacks the conserved phenylalanine or tryptophan at the end, this CDR3 is likely a read error. The chain links TRBV28 to TRBJ2-7; perhaps TRBD1 as D (5 bases). Germline assignment: CDR1 MDHEN and CDR2 SYDVKM. This CDR3 has 14 amino acids. V gave up 7 bases and J gave up 6 bases, with 19 bases separating them. CDR3 residues: CASTERQTWGEQYL. CDR3 coding DNA: TGTGCCAGCACCGAACGACAGACTTGGGGCGAGCAGTACTTG.